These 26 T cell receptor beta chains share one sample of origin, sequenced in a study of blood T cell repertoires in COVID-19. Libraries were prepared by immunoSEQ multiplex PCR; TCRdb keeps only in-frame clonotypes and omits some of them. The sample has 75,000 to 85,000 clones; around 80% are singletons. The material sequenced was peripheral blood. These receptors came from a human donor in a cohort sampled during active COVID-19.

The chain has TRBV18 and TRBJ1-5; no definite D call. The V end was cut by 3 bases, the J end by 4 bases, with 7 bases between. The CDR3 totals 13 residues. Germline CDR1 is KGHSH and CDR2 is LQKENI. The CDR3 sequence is CASSPTGNQPQHF. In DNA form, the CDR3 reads TGTGCCAGCTCACCGACGGGGAATCAGCCCCAGCATTTT.

The CDR3 here is CASSQTFRHVNTEAFF. CDR3 in DNA: TGTGCCAGCAGTCAAACATTCAGACACGTGAACACTGAAGCTTTCTTT. The chain couples TRBV5-4 to TRBJ1-1; D unresolved. Trimming shortened V by 5 bases and J by 0 bases, and 17 bases separated the two germline ends. The CDR3 loop spans 16 amino acids. Germline V gene data show CDR1 as SGHNT and CDR2 as YYREEE (reference sequence).

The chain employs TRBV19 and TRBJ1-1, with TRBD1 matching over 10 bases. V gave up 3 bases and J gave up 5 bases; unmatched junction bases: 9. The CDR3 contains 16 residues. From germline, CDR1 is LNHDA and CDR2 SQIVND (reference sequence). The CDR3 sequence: CASSIGQGGVRTEAFF. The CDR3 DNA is TGTGCCAGTAGTATCGGACAGGGGGGAGTTCGGACTGAAGCTTTCTTT.

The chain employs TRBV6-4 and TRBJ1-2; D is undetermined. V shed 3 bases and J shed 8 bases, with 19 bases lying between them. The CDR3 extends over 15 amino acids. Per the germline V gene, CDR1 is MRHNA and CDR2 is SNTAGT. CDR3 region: CASSEEVAGAGGYTF. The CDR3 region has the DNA TGTGCCAGCAGTGAAGAGGTGGCGGGAGCGGGGGGCTACACCTTC.

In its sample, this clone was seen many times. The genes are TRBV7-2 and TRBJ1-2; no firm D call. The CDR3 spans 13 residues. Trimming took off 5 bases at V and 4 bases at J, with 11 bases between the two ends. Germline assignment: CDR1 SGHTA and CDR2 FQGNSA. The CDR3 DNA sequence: TGTGCCAGCAGCCCGGGTGCCCTCTATGGCTACACCTTC. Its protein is CASSPGALYGYTF.

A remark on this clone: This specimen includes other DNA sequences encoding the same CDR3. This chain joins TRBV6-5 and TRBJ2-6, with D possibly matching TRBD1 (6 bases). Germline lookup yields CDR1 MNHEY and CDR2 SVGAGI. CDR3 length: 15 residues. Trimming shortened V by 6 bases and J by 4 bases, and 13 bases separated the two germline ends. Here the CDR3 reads CASSLQGSGANVLTF. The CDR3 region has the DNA TGTGCCAGCAGCCTACAGGGTTCCGGGGCCAACGTCCTGACTTTC.

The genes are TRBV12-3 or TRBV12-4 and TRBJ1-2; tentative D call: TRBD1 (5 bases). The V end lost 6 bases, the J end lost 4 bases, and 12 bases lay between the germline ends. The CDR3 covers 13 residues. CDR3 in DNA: TGTGCCAGCAGACTAGTGGGGGGCTATGGCTACACCTTC. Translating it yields CASRLVGGYGYTF.

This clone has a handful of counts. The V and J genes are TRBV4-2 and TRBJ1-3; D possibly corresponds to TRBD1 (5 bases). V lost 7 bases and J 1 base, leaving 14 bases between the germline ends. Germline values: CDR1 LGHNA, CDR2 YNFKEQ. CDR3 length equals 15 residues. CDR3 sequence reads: CASTSPGLSGNTIYF. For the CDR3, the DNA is TGTGCCAGCACCTCCCCAGGGCTGTCTGGAAACACCATATATTTT.

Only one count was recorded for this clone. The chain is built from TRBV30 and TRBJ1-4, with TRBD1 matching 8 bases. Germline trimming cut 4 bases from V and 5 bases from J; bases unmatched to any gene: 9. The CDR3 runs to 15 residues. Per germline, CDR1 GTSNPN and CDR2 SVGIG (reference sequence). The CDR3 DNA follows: TGTGCCTGGAACCGGCGGACAGGGCTAAATGAAAAACTGTTTTTT. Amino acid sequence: CAWNRRTGLNEKLFF.

The CDR3 is CASSLGGAGGQPQHF. The CDR3 nucleotides read TGCGCCAGCAGCCTTGGAGGGGCAGGGGGTCAGCCCCAGCATTTT. The rearrangement links TRBV5-1 to TRBJ1-5, with 7 bases that match TRBD1. The germline V gene has CDR1 SGHRS and CDR2 YFSETQ. The V and J ends lost 4 bases and 6 bases, in that order; junction bases with no gene match: 10. The CDR3 runs 15 residues. Using reference TRBV5-1 and TRBJ1-5 for the parts outside the CDR3, the full variable domain is KAGVTQTPRYLIKTRGQQVTLSCSPISGHRSVSWYQQTPGQGLQFLFEYFSETQRNKGNFPGRFSGRQFSNSRSEMNVSTLELGDSALYLCASSLGGAGGQPQHFGDGTRLSIL.

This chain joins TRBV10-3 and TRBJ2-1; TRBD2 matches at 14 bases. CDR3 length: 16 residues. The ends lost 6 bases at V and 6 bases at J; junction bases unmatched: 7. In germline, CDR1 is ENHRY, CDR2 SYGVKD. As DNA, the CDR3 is TGTGCCATCAGCTCCGGGACTAGCGGGGGCGCCAATGAGCAGTTCTTC. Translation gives CAISSGTSGGANEQFF.

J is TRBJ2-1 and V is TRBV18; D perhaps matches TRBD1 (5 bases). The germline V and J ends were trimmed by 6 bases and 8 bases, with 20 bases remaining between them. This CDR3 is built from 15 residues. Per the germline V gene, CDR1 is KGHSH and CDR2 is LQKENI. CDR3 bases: TGTGCCAGCTCGCCGAGCAAGGGGTTGCTGGATGAGCAGTTCTTC. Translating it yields CASSPSKGLLDEQFF.

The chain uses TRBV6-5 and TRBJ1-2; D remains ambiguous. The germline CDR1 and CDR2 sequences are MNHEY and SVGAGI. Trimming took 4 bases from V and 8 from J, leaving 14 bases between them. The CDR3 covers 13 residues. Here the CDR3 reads CASSLILAGGYTF. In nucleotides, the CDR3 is TGTGCCAGCAGTTTGATACTCGCAGGCGGCTACACCTTC.

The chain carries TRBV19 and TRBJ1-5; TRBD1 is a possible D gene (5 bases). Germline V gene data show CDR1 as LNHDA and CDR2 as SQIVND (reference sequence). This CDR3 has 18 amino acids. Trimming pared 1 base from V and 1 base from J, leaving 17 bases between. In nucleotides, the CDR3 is TGTGCCAGTAGTATAGGAGTAATTAGGGGTTCGAGCAATCAGCCCCAGCATTTT. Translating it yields CASSIGVIRGSSNQPQHF. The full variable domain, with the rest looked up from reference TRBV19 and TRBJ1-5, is DGGITQSPKYLFRKEGQNVTLSCEQNLNHDAMYWYRQDPGQGLRLIYYSQIVNDFQKGDIAEGYSVSREKKESFPLTVTSAQKNPTAFYLCASSIGVIRGSSNQPQHFGDGTRLSIL.

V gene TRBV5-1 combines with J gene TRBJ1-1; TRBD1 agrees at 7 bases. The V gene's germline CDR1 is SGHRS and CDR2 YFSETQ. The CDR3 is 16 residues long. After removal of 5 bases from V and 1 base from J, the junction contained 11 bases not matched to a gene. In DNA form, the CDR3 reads TGCGCCAGCAGAGGACAGGCTGGGTTGACGAACACTGAAGCTTTCTTT. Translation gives CASRGQAGLTNTEAFF.

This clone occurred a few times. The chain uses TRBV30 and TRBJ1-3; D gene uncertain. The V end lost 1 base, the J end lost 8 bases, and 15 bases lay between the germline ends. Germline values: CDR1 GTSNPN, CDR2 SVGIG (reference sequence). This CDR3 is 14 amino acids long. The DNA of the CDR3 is TGTGCCTGGAGTGCCGCCGTTCTGGGAGACACCATATATTTT. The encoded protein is CAWSAAVLGDTIYF.

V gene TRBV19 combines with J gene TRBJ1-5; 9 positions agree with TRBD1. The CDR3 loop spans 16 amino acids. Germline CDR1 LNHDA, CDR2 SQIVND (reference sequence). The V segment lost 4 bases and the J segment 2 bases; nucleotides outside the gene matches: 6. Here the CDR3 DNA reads TGTGCCAGTAGTACACAGGGGGCCTTTCGCAATCAGCCCCAGCATTTT. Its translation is CASSTQGAFRNQPQHF.

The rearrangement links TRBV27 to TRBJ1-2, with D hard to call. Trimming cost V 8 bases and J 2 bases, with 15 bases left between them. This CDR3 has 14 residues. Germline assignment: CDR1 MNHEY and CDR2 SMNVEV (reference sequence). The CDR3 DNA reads TGTGCCAGCTCCCCTTGGAACGGGAACTATGGCTACACCTTC. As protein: CASSPWNGNYGYTF.

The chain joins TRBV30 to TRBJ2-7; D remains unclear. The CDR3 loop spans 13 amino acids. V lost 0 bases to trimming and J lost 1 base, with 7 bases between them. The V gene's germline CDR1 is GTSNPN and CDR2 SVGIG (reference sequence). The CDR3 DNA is TGTGCCTGGAGTGTATTTTCGTCCTACGAGCAGTACTTC. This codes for CAWSVFSSYEQYF. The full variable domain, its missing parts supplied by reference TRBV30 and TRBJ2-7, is SQTIHQWPATLVQPVGSPLSLECTVEGTSNPNLYWYRQAAGRGLQLLFYSVGIGQISSEVPQNLSASRPQDRQFILSSKKLLLSDSGFYLCAWSVFSSYEQYFGPGTRLTVT.

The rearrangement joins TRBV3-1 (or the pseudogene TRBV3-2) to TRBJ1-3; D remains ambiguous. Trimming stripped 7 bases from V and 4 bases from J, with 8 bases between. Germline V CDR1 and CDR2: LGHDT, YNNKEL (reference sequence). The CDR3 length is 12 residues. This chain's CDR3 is CASTLQGNTIYF. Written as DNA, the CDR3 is TGTGCCAGCACCCTACAGGGAAACACCATATATTTT.

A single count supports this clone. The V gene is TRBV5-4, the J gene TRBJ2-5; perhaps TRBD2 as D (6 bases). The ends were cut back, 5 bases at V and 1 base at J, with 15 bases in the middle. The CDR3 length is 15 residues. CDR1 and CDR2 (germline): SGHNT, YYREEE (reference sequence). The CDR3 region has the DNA TGTGCCAGCAGTTCGGGCTCGGGGGTCCAAGAGACCCAGTACTTC. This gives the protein CASSSGSGVQETQYF.

In DNA, the CDR3 is TGTGCCAGCTCACCGGGACAGGGTGCCCTCGGCGAGCAGTACTTC. Protein: CASSPGQGALGEQYF. V gene TRBV18 combines with J gene TRBJ2-7, with TRBD1 matching over 9 bases. With 3 bases clipped from V and 6 bases from J, the junction kept 9 bases outside the gene matches. Germline V CDR1 and CDR2: KGHSH, LQKENI. This CDR3 region has 15 residues.

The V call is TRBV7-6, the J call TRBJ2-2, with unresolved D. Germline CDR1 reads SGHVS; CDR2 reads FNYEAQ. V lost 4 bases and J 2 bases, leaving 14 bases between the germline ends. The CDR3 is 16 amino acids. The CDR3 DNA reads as TGTGCCAGCAGCTCGCAGGCCGGTCGTAACACCGGGGAGCTGTTTTTT. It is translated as CASSSQAGRNTGELFF.

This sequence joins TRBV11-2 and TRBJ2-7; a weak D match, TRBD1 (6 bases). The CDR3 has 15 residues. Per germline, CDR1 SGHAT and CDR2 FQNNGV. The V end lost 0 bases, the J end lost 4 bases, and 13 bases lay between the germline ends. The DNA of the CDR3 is TGTGCCAGCAGCTTAGATCACGGACAGTTATACGAGCAGTACTTC. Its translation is CASSLDHGQLYEQYF.

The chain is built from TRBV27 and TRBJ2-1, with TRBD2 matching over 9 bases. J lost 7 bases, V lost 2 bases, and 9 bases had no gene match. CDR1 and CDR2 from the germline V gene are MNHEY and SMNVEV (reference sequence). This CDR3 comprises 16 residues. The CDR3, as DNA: TGTGCCAGCAGTTTAGGTGCGGGGGGGCGTTTGAATGAGCAGTTCTTC. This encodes CASSLGAGGRLNEQFF.

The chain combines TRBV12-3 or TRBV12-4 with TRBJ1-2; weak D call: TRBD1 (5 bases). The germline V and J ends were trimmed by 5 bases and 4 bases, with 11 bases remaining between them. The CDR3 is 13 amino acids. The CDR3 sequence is CASSPTASYGYTF. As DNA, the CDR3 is TGTGCCAGCAGTCCGACAGCGAGCTATGGCTACACCTTC.